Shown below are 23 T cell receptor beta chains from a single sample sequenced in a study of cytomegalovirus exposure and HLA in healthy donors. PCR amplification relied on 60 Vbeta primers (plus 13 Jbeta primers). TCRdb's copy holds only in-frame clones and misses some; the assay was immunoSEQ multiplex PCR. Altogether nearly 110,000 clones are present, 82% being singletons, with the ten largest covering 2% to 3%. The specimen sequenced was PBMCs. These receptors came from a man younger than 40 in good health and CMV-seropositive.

CDR3 region: CASSEARGQGGYEQYF. The CDR3 DNA reads as TGTGCCAGCAGTGAAGCGCGAGGACAGGGTGGGTACGAGCAGTACTTC. This chain joins TRBV2 and TRBJ2-5; 8 nucleotides agree with TRBD1. The J call is in doubt because the DNA end fits TRBJ2-7 better. The CDR3 covers 16 residues. Germline values: CDR1 SNHLY, CDR2 FYNNEI.

The CDR3 DNA is TGTGCCTGCCCCATCGGGGGGGGGCCGTACAATGAGCAGTTCTTC. Its translation: CACPIGGGPYNEQFF. The chain uses TRBV30 and TRBJ2-1; 8 bases match TRBD2. Trimming cost V 6 bases and J 4 bases; bases outside gene matches: 11. CDR3 length: 15 amino acids. Germline values: CDR1 GTSNPN, CDR2 SVGIG (reference sequence). Full variable domain (outside the CDR3, taken from reference TRBV30 and TRBJ2-1): SQTIHQWPATLVQPVGSPLSLECTVEGTSNPNLYWYRQAAGRGLQLLFYSVGIGQISSEVPQNLSASRPQDRQFILSSKKLLLSDSGFYLCACPIGGGPYNEQFFGPGTRLTVL.

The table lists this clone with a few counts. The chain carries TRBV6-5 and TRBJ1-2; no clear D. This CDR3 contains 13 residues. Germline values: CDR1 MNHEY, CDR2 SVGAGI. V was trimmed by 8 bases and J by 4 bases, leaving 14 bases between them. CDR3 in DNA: TGTGCCAGCGCTGCGGGCCTTAGCTATGGCTACACCTTC. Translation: CASAAGLSYGYTF.

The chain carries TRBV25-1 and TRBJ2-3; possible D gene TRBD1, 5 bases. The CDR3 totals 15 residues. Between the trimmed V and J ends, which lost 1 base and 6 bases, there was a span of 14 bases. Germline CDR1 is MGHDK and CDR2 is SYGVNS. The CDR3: CASSESGHRSDTQYF. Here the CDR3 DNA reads TGTGCCAGCAGTGAATCAGGGCATAGGTCGGATACGCAGTATTTT.

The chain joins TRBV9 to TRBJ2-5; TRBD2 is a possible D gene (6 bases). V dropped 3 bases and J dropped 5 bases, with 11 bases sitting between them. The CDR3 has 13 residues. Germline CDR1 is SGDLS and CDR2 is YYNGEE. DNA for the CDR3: TGTGCCAGCAGCGCGGGGGTTCGGGAGACCCAGTACTTC. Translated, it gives CASSAGVRETQYF.

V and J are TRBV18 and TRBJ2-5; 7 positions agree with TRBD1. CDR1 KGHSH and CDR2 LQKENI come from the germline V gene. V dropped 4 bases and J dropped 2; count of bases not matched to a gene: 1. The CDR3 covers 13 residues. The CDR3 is CASSQQGQETQYF. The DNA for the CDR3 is TGTGCCAGCTCACAACAGGGGCAAGAGACCCAGTACTTC. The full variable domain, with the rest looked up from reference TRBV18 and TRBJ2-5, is NAGVMQNPRHLVRRRGQEARLRCSPMKGHSHVYWYRQLPEEGLKFMVYLQKENIIDESGMPKERFSAEFPKEGPSILRIQQVVRGDSAAYFCASSQQGQETQYFGPGTRLLVL.

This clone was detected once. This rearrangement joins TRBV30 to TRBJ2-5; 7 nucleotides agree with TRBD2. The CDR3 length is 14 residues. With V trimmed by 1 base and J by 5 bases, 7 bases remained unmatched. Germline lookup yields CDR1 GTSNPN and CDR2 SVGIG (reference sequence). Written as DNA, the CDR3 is TGTGCCTGGAGTGGCGGCGGGGGAGGCGAGACCCAGTACTTC. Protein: CAWSGGGGGETQYF.

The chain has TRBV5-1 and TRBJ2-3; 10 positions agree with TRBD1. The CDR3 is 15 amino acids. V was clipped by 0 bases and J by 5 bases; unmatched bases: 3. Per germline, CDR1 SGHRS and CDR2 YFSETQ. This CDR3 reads CASSLEDRGVDTQYF. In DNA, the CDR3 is TGCGCCAGCAGCTTGGAGGACAGGGGGGTAGATACGCAGTATTTT.

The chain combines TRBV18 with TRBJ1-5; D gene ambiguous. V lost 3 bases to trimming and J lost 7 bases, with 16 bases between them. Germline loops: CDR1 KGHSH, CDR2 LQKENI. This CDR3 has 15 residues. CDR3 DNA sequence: TGTGCCAGCTCACCGTCCGATACAACCGGGCAGCCCCAGCATTTT. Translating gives CASSPSDTTGQPQHF.

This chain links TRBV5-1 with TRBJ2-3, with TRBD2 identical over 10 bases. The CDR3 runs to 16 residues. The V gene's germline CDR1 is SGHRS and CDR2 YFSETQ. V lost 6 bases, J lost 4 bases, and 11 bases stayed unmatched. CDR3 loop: CASTSTSGGAADTQYF. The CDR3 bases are TGCGCCAGCACTTCAACCAGCGGGGGGGCCGCAGATACGCAGTATTTT.

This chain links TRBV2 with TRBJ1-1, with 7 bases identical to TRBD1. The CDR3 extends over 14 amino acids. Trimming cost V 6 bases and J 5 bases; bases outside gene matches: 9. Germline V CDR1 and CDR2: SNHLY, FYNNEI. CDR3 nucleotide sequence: TGTGCCAGCAGGAAGGGAGACAGGGTGACTGAAGCTTTCTTT. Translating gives CASRKGDRVTEAFF.

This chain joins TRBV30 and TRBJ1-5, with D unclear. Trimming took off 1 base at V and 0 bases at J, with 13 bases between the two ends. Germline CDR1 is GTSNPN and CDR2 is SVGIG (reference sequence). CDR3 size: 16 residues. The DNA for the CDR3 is TGTGCCTGGAGTGGTTCGGGAGGCTATAGCAATCAGCCCCAGCATTTT. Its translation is CAWSGSGGYSNQPQHF.

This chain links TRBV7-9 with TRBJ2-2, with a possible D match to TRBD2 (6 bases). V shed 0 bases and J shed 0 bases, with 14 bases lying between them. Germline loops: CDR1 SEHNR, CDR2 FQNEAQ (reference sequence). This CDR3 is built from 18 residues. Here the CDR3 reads CASSLAPVAAANTGELFF. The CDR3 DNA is TGTGCCAGCAGCTTAGCGCCGGTAGCGGCGGCGAACACCGGGGAGCTGTTTTTT.

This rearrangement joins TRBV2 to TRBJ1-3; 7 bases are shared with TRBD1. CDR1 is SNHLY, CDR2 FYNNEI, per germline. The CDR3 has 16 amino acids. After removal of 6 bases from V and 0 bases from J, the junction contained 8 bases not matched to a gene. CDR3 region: CASRGITGASGNTIYF. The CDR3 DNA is TGTGCCAGCAGAGGGATAACAGGGGCCTCTGGAAACACCATATATTTT.

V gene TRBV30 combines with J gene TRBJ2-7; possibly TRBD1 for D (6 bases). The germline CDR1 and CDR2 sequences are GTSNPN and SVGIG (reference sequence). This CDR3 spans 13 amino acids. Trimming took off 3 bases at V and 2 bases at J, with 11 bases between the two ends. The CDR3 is CAWRSGTPYEQYF. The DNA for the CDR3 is TGTGCCTGGAGATCCGGGACACCCTACGAGCAGTACTTC.

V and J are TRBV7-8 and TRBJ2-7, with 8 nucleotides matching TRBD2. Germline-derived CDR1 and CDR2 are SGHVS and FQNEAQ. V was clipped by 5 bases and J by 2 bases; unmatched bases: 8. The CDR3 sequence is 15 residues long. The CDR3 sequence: CASSASAGGPYEQYF. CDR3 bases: TGTGCCAGCAGCGCTTCGGCGGGGGGCCCCTACGAGCAGTACTTC.

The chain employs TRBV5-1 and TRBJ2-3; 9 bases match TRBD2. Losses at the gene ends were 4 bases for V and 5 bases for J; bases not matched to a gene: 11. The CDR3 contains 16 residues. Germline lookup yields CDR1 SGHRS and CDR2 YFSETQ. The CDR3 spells CASSPRGGEWEDTQYF. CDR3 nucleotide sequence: TGCGCCAGCAGCCCGCGGGGGGGTGAATGGGAAGATACGCAGTATTTT.

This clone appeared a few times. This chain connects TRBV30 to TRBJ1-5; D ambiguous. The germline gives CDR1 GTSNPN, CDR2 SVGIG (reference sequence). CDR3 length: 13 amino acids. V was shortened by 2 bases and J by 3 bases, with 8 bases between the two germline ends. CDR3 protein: CAWSHRVNQPQHF. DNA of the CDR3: TGTGCCTGGAGTCACAGAGTCAATCAGCCCCAGCATTTT.

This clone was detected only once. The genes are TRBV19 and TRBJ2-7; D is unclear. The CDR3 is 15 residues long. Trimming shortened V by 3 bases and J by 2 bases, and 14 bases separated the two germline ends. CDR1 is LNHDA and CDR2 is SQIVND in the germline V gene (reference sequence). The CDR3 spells CASSIIHSDPYEQYF. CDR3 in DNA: TGTGCCAGTAGTATTATCCATTCAGATCCCTACGAGCAGTACTTC.

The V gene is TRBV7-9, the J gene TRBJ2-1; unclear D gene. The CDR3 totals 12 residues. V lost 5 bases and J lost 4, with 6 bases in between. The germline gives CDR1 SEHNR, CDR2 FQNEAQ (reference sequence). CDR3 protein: CASSPRYNEQFF. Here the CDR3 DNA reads TGTGCCAGCAGCCCCCGGTACAATGAGCAGTTCTTC.

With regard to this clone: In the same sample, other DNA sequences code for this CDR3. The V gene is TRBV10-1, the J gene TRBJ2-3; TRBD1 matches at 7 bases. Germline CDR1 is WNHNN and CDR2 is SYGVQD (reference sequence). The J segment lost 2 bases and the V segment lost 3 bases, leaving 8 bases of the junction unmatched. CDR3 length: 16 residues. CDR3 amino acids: CASSDFRQGVTDTQYF. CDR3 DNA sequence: TGCGCCAGCAGTGATTTTCGACAGGGAGTCACAGATACGCAGTATTTT.

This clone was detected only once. The CDR3 loop is CASSPYVNTGELFF. CDR3 DNA: TGCGCCAGCAGTCCCTACGTGAACACCGGGGAGCTGTTTTTT. V usage is TRBV10-1 and J usage is TRBJ2-2; D unresolved. Germline V gene data show CDR1 as WNHNN and CDR2 as SYGVQD (reference sequence). The CDR3 runs to 14 residues. The V end lost 5 bases, the J end lost 1 base, and 8 bases lay between the germline ends.

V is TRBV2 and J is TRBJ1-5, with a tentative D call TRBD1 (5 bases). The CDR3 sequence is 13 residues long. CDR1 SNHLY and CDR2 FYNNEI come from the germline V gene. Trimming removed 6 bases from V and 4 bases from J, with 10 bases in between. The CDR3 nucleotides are TGTGCCAGCAGGGGGCGGTGGAATCAGCCCCAGCATTTT. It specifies CASRGRWNQPQHF.